The 20 T cell receptor beta chains presented below share a single source sample, sequenced in a study of chemoradiotherapy in HPV16-positive cancers. Here immunoSEQ multiplex PCR was the method, and the copy in TCRdb shows in-frame clones only, minus some. The table records 25,000 to 35,000 clones, around 84% of them present only once. Specimen: blood, collected from a patient who underwent chemoradiotherapy. These receptors were taken from a human donor with HPV-associated anogenital cancer.

This sequence joins TRBV5-6 and TRBJ1-4; unclear D gene. The CDR3 runs 13 residues. Trimming stripped 2 bases from V and 4 bases from J, with 6 bases between. Looked up from germline, CDR1 is SGHDT and CDR2 is YYEEEE. The CDR3 protein is CASSFSINEKLFF. The CDR3 DNA reads as TGTGCCAGCAGCTTTTCCATTAATGAAAAACTGTTTTTT.

This rearrangement joins TRBV2 to TRBJ1-6; D gene uncertain. V lost 6 bases and J 0 bases, leaving 3 bases between the germline ends. This CDR3 has 13 amino acids. Germline V CDR1 and CDR2: SNHLY, FYNNEI. The CDR3 loop reads CASRSSYNSPLHF. The CDR3 nucleotides are TGTGCCAGCAGGAGCTCCTATAATTCACCCCTCCACTTT.

The table lists this clone with a count of one. This rearrangement joins TRBV7-2 to TRBJ2-2; the D is unclear. Germline V lookup: CDR1 SGHTA, CDR2 FQGNSA. Trimming took off 5 bases at V and 0 bases at J, with 7 bases between the two ends. The CDR3 sequence is 14 residues long. The CDR3 loop reads CASSDRTNTGELFF. The CDR3 nucleotides read TGTGCCAGCAGCGACCGGACGAACACCGGGGAGCTGTTTTTT.

CDR3 sequence (DNA): TGTGCCAGAAGCTGCGGGGGGCCGAGATACGAGCAGTACTTC. Its translation: CARSCGGPRYEQYF. V gene TRBV5-3 combines with J gene TRBJ2-7, with 8 positions matching TRBD2. TRBV5-3 is reported as an ORF; its role is uncertain. The CDR3 runs to 14 residues. V lost 3 bases and J lost 4; bases outside the gene matches: 6.

This clone has just a few counts. This chain connects TRBV11-3 to TRBJ2-7; D perhaps matches TRBD1 (6 bases). The V gene's germline CDR1 is SGHNT and CDR2 YENEEA. Trimming left V 6 bases short and J 1 base short, with 19 bases between. CDR3 size: 16 residues. The DNA for the CDR3 is TGTGCCAGCAGGCTTAGGTCCTGGGACATATCCTACGAGCAGTACGTC. Its translation is CASRLRSWDISYEQYV.

The chain links TRBV5-1 to TRBJ1-6; tentatively, D is TRBD1 (6 bases). The CDR3 consists of 16 residues. The germline gives CDR1 SGHRS, CDR2 YFSETQ. V lost 4 bases to trimming and J lost 1 base, with 12 bases between them. CDR3 in DNA: TGCGCCAGCAGCCTAAAAACAGGGTCCTATAATTCACCCCTCCACTTT. As protein: CASSLKTGSYNSPLHF.

V and J are TRBV10-2 and TRBJ1-5; 7 bases map to TRBD1. The J segment lost 2 bases and the V segment lost 8 bases, leaving 12 bases of the junction unmatched. CDR1 is WSHSY, CDR2 SAAADI, per germline. This CDR3 contains 16 residues. CDR3 in DNA: TGCGCCAGCGGCGAGGGACAGTGGTATGGCAATCAGCCCCAGCATTTT. Protein product: CASGEGQWYGNQPQHF.

This clone showed up just a few times. V gene TRBV7-8 combines with J gene TRBJ1-5; D unclear. The length of the CDR3 is 15 residues. The germline V gene has CDR1 SGHVS and CDR2 FQNEAQ. Trimming pared 5 bases from V and 5 bases from J, leaving 16 bases between. This chain's CDR3 is CASSREGRTYQPQHF. In DNA, the CDR3 is TGTGCCAGCAGCCGCGAAGGGAGGACTTATCAGCCCCAGCATTTT.

The V gene is TRBV7-8, the J gene TRBJ1-1; D is unresolved. V was cut by 5 bases and J by 2 bases, with 9 bases left in between. Germline CDR1 is SGHVS and CDR2 is FQNEAQ. This CDR3 is built from 13 residues. The CDR3 DNA reads as TGTGCCAGCAGCCGGGAGGTAAACACTGAAGCTTTCTTT. Translation: CASSREVNTEAFF.

This chain uses TRBV4-1 with TRBJ2-2; D not resolved. The CDR3 consists of 13 residues. Germline CDR1 reads MGHRA; CDR2 reads YSYEKL. V lost 2 bases and J lost 6, with 7 bases in between. The CDR3 is CASSQLGPGELFF. The CDR3 DNA reads TGCGCCAGCAGCCAACTCGGGCCCGGGGAGCTGTTTTTT.

The chain has TRBV5-1 and TRBJ2-1; no reliable D call. The CDR3 has 15 amino acids. V was clipped by 4 bases and J by 4 bases, with 15 bases between them. The germline V gene has CDR1 SGHRS and CDR2 YFSETQ. The CDR3 nucleotides read TGCGCCAGCAGCCCGAACGGCGAGCCTTACAATGAGCAGTTCTTC. It encodes CASSPNGEPYNEQFF.

This clone was detected a few times. J is TRBJ2-7 and V is TRBV6-1; 9 nucleotides match TRBD1. Germline CDR1 and CDR2: MNHNS and SASEGT. There are 14 residues in the CDR3. The ends lost 4 bases at V and 6 bases at J; junction bases unmatched: 7. The CDR3 sequence: CASSGRDRVIEQYF. The CDR3 DNA follows: TGTGCCAGCAGTGGCCGGGACAGGGTGATCGAGCAGTACTTC.

The chain employs TRBV5-4 and TRBJ2-2; TRBD2 aligns across 12 bases. This CDR3 has 16 residues. The trim removed 2 bases at V and 5 bases at J, leaving 4 bases unmatched. Germline V gene data show CDR1 as SGHNT and CDR2 as YYREEE (reference sequence). CDR3 in DNA: TGTGCCAGCAGCTTACTAGCGGGGGGCGGGACCGGGGAGCTGTTTTTT. This codes for CASSLLAGGGTGELFF.

This clone has just a few counts. The chain has TRBV27 and TRBJ1-1; the D is unclear. The V gene lost 4 bases and the J gene lost 8 bases, with 11 bases spanning the gap. This CDR3 region has 12 residues. CDR1 is MNHEY and CDR2 is SMNVEV in the germline V gene (reference sequence). CDR3: CASSSPHGEAFF. In DNA form, the CDR3 reads TGTGCCAGCAGTTCGCCCCATGGGGAAGCTTTCTTT.

The V gene is TRBV5-1, the J gene TRBJ1-2; D is ambiguous. This CDR3 contains 16 residues. Germline V gives CDR1 SGHRS, CDR2 YFSETQ. With 2 bases removed from V and 6 bases from J, the gap between germline ends came to 20 bases. In nucleotides, the CDR3 is TGCGCCAGCAGCTTCAGTGAAGTCCCGGTAAGACATGGCTACACCTTC. Residues: CASSFSEVPVRHGYTF.

CDR3: CASRKAGTGEGEQYF. CDR3 nucleotides: TGTGCCAGCAGGAAGGCCGGGACAGGGGAAGGAGAGCAGTACTTC. The chain carries TRBV2 and TRBJ2-7; 10 nucleotides line up with TRBD1. The junction had 12 bases not matched to a gene; V was cut back by 6 bases and J by 7 bases. Germline V gene data show CDR1 as SNHLY and CDR2 as FYNNEI. This CDR3 has 15 residues.

V gene TRBV6-1 combines with J gene TRBJ1-1; D may be TRBD1 (6 bases). V lost 3 bases and J 0 bases, leaving 17 bases between the germline ends. The length of the CDR3 is 17 residues. Germline V gives CDR1 MNHNS, CDR2 SASEGT. The CDR3 sequence is CASSDGRGRLMNTEAFF. CDR3 bases: TGTGCCAGCAGTGATGGCAGGGGTAGGTTGATGAACACTGAAGCTTTCTTT.

The chain links TRBV27 to TRBJ2-6; 8 bases are a match to TRBD1. Looked up from germline, CDR1 is MNHEY and CDR2 is SMNVEV (reference sequence). This CDR3 comprises 18 residues. This chain's CDR3 is CGTFKTGGLKAGANVLTF. CDR3 bases: TGTGGGACCTTTAAAACAGGGGGATTAAAGGCTGGGGCCAACGTCCTGACTTTC.

The chain carries TRBV5-1 and TRBJ2-7; the D gene is possibly TRBD2 (6 bases). The V end was cut by 6 bases, the J end by 2 bases, with 15 bases between. This CDR3 comprises 14 residues. Germline loops: CDR1 SGHRS, CDR2 YFSETQ. In nucleotides, the CDR3 is TGCGCCAGCACCATCCGGGACTCAACCTACGAGCAGTACGTC. It encodes CASTIRDSTYEQYV.

CDR3 in DNA: TGTGCCAGCTCACCACAACCTTTAGCGGGGGCACGAACAGATACGCAGTATTTT. Translation: CASSPQPLAGARTDTQYF. The chain uses TRBV18 and TRBJ2-3; 9 bases are shared with TRBD2. The V segment lost 1 base and the J segment 3 bases; nucleotides outside the gene matches: 11. Germline CDR1 is KGHSH and CDR2 is LQKENI. The length of the CDR3 is 18 residues.